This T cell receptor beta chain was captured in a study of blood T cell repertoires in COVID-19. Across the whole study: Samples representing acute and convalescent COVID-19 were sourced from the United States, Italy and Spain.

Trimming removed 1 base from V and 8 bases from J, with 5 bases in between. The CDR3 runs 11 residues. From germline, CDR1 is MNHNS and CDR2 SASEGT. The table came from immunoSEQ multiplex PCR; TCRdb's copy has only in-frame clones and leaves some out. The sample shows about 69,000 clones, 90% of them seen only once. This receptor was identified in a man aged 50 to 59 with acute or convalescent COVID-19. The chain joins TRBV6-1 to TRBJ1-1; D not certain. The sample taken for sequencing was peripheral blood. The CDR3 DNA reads TGTGCCAGCAGTGAAGGGCAGGAAGCTTTCTTT. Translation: CASSEGQEAFF.